This T cell receptor beta chain is drawn from a study of blood T cell repertoires in COVID-19 (dated by TCRdb to about 2020). In terms of the full investigation: Samples covering the acute and convalescent phases of COVID-19 were provided by collaborators in the United States, Italy and Spain. The prospective study material was composed of cDNA or gDNA derived from T cells, B-cell-depleted T cells, or PBMCs. Subjects who had been exposed to COVID-19, were actively infected with it, or had recovered from it provided the deeply sampled blood TCRbeta repertoires that made up the dataset. A freely available public database, intended as a resource for researchers studying the immune response to SARS-CoV-2, is where the repertoires were released. Samples came from the ongoing ImmuneRACE study (first 160 participants) plus 1,254 subjects from 6 global collaborators. The sample metadata nearly always contained a de-identified subject ID, COVID-19 status, age in years and sex. Where available, HLA class I and class II types were taken from metadata supplied by the sample provider and were not determined by assay-based typing. General findings and caveats noted by the study authors: The quantity of clinical and demographic metadata differed by source and by participant and was supplied without curation.

The collaborating institutions used their own protocols to collect whole blood in K2EDTA tubes. Collaborator samples were shipped for TCRbeta analysis as frozen whole blood, isolated PBMCs, or DNA extracted from either sample type. TCRbeta CDR3 regions were amplified from genomic DNA by means of the immunoSEQ Assay, a bias-controlled multiplex PCR. Processing in the source paper ran as follows. The number of nucleated cells in each sample was estimated from the amplification of reference gene primers within the assay. To quantify the absolute abundance of each unique TCRbeta CDR3 rearrangement, sequence reads were collapsed and filtered. For each sample, productive Simpson clonality was calculated as the square root of Simpson's diversity index over productive rearrangements. Drawn from immuneACCESS, this table holds only the in-frame rearrangements with V and J called that TCRdb kept. Clones are partly lost; checked studies trace under half to an unresolved V gene and leave the rest unexplained. V and J calls and clone size are those listed in that table; D and trimming were worked out from the DNA. In this sample the table shows 150,000 to 200,000 clones, roughly 90% of which occur a single time. 2% to 3% of the sample lies in the top ten.

Ends trimmed: V by 1 base, J by 5 bases; bases unmatched to a gene: 10. There are 17 amino acids in the CDR3, from cysteine to phenylalanine inclusive. Only the CDR3 part of the read is kept: 51 bases, read in frame from the first base. From a lookup of the germline V gene (reference sequence), CDR1 and CDR2 are LNHDA and SQIVND. In the case of this clone: The antigen it recognizes is unknown. One base away there is no much larger clone; base qualities are not given.

The receptor was derived from a man aged 18 to 29 with acute or convalescent COVID-19. In this chain, TRBV19 is recombined with TRBJ2-2, with TRBD1 matching 7 junction bases. The specimen sequenced was peripheral blood. CDR3 reads: CASSIVPGQRITGELFF. The nucleotide sequence reads TGTGCCAGTAGTATAGTCCCGGGACAGAGAATTACCGGGGAGCTGTTTTTT.